This entry lists 19 T cell receptor beta chains sequenced from one sample in a study of T cell changes during pregnancy in multiple sclerosis. TCRdb's copy holds only in-frame clones and misses some; the assay was immunoSEQ multiplex PCR. In the table there are tens of thousands of clones, just over 90% of which are singletons. The sequenced sample was peripheral blood, obtained in the second trimester of pregnancy. These receptors all come from a female donor with multiple sclerosis, enrolled in a pregnancy study.

This chain uses TRBV2 with TRBJ1-2, with D maybe TRBD1 (6 bases). V was shortened by 8 bases and J by 4 bases, with 20 bases between the two germline ends. This CDR3 contains 15 residues. The V gene's germline CDR1 is SNHLY and CDR2 FYNNEI. DNA of the CDR3: TGTGCCAGCCCAAACGAACCAGGGGTTCCCTATGGCTACACCTTC. It specifies CASPNEPGVPYGYTF.

This chain connects TRBV10-3 to TRBJ1-3; D is uncertain. With 3 bases removed from V and 0 bases from J, the gap between germline ends came to 9 bases. Looked up from germline, CDR1 is ENHRY and CDR2 is SYGVKD. This CDR3 has 15 residues. Here the CDR3 reads CAISDLRVSGNTIYF. CDR3 coding DNA: TGTGCCATCAGTGATCTTCGGGTCTCTGGAAACACCATATATTTT.

V gene TRBV18 combines with J gene TRBJ1-2; 11 positions agree with TRBD1. Trimming removed 2 bases from V and 4 bases from J; junction bases left unmatched: 0. The CDR3 is made up of 14 amino acids. In germline, CDR1 is KGHSH, CDR2 LQKENI. CDR3 loop: CASSPGQGAYGYTF. The CDR3 region has the DNA TGTGCCAGCTCACCAGGACAGGGGGCCTATGGCTACACCTTC.

The chain employs TRBV15 and TRBJ2-2; D perhaps matches TRBD1 (5 bases). CDR1 LNHNV and CDR2 YYDKDF come from the germline V gene (reference sequence). The ends were cut back, 5 bases at V and 3 bases at J, with 16 bases in the middle. This CDR3 is built from 16 residues. The CDR3 DNA sequence: TGTGCCACCAGCGACCGACAGAGGACGGACACCGGGGAGCTGTTTTTT. The encoded protein is CATSDRQRTDTGELFF.

The chain's CDR3 is CASSGQGARYGYTF. DNA for the CDR3: TGCGCCAGCAGTGGACAGGGGGCCCGCTATGGCTACACCTTC. The chain combines TRBV5-1 with TRBJ1-2, with 11 bases aligning to TRBD1. V trimming: 5 bases; J trimming: 4 bases; junction bases outside the gene matches: 4. Germline V gene lookup returns CDR1 SGHRS and CDR2 YFSETQ. The CDR3 loop spans 14 amino acids.

This clone was recorded a few times. The chain carries TRBV11-1 and TRBJ1-6; 8 bases line up with TRBD1. This CDR3 contains 15 residues. V gave up 2 bases and J gave up 9 bases; unmatched junction bases: 6. Germline assignment: CDR1 SGHAT and CDR2 FQDESV (reference sequence). CDR3 DNA sequence: TGTGCCAGCAGCTTAACCAGGGGGCCCAGTTCACCCCTCCACTTT. The encoded protein is CASSLTRGPSSPLHF.

The chain has TRBV7-2 and TRBJ2-1; 7 bases are shared with TRBD2. Per germline, CDR1 SGHTA and CDR2 FQGNSA. This CDR3 region has 14 residues. The junction had 4 bases not matched to a gene; V was cut back by 4 bases and J by 4 bases. The CDR3 region is CASSSGTTYNEQFF. CDR3 sequence (DNA): TGTGCCAGCAGCTCCGGGACTACTTACAATGAGCAGTTCTTC.

This chain uses TRBV18 with TRBJ2-7; 10 nucleotides line up with TRBD2. The CDR3 sequence is 15 residues long. V lost 3 bases, J lost 6 bases, and 8 bases stayed unmatched. The germline CDR1 and CDR2 sequences are KGHSH and LQKENI. The CDR3 nucleotides read TGTGCCAGCTCACCGCCAGCGGGGGGGCCGATCGAGCAGTACTTC. This gives the protein CASSPPAGGPIEQYF.

The chain carries TRBV27 and TRBJ1-1; TRBD1 aligns across 10 bases. The CDR3 totals 13 residues. Losses at the gene ends were 10 bases for V and 5 bases for J; bases not matched to a gene: 7. The germline gives CDR1 MNHEY, CDR2 SMNVEV (reference sequence). DNA of the CDR3: TGTGCCACCTGGGACAGGGGCAAAACTGAAGCTTTCTTT. Its translation: CATWDRGKTEAFF.

The chain couples TRBV10-3 to TRBJ1-2; no reliable D call. Trimming pared 3 bases from V and 4 bases from J, leaving 18 bases between. The CDR3 has 16 amino acids. CDR1 is ENHRY, CDR2 SYGVKD, per germline. The CDR3 here is CAISEEGRRYPYGYTF. The CDR3 bases are TGTGCCATCAGTGAAGAGGGCAGGCGTTACCCCTATGGCTACACCTTC.

The rearrangement joins TRBV2 to TRBJ2-1; 8 bases map to TRBD2. V lost 4 bases, J lost 13 bases, and 15 bases stayed unmatched. CDR3 size: 15 residues. Germline CDR1 SNHLY, CDR2 FYNNEI. In nucleotides, the CDR3 is TGTGCCAGCAGTGCGCAAAGTGCGGGAGGATCATCCCAGTTCTTC. Protein sequence: CASSAQSAGGSSQFF.

The rearrangement links TRBV2 to TRBJ1-1; TRBD1 might be the D (5 bases). CDR3 length: 16 residues. Germline assignment: CDR1 SNHLY and CDR2 FYNNEI. Trimming shortened V by 4 bases and J by 1 base, and 16 bases separated the two germline ends. The DNA of the CDR3 is TGTGCCAGCAGTGGATACAGGAGCCTCGGGAACACTGAAGCTTTCTTT. This gives the protein CASSGYRSLGNTEAFF.

CDR3 amino acids: CASSLVRRYEQYF. The DNA for the CDR3 is TGTGCCAGCAGCTTAGTCAGGCGCTACGAGCAGTACTTC. The chain recombines TRBV11-2 with TRBJ2-7, with D hard to call. Germline lookup yields CDR1 SGHAT and CDR2 FQNNGV. The CDR3 covers 13 residues. V shed 1 base and J shed 3 bases, with 7 bases lying between them.

The chain recombines TRBV25-1 with TRBJ1-6; D is perhaps TRBD1 (5 bases). Trimming removed 2 bases from V and 7 bases from J, with 9 bases in between. The CDR3 sequence is 14 residues long. The V gene's germline CDR1 is MGHDK and CDR2 SYGVNS. The chain's CDR3 is CASSEGAVNSPLHF. DNA of the CDR3: TGTGCCAGCAGTGAAGGGGCAGTCAATTCACCCCTCCACTTT.

This clone was recorded at least ten times. The genes are TRBV7-2 and TRBJ1-2, with D perhaps TRBD1 (6 bases). Germline loops: CDR1 SGHTA, CDR2 FQGNSA. Trimming removed 4 bases at V and 0 bases at J, with 6 bases between. This CDR3 is 13 amino acids long. CDR3 DNA: TGTGCCAGCAGCTGGACAGCTAACTATGGCTACACCTTC. Amino acids: CASSWTANYGYTF. The full variable domain, in which reference TRBV7-2 and TRBJ1-2 provide the parts outside the CDR3, is GAGVSQSPSNKVTEKGKDVELRCDPISGHTALYWYRQSLGQGLEFLIYFQGNSAPDKSGLPSDRFSAERTGGSVSTLTIQRTQQEDSAVYLCASSWTANYGYTFGSGTRLTVV.

This chain connects TRBV4-1 to TRBJ2-5, with 8 nucleotides matching TRBD1. Matching the DNA end better, TRBJ2-7 makes the J call doubtful. This CDR3 contains 15 residues. The germline gives CDR1 MGHRA, CDR2 YSYEKL. The CDR3 loop reads CASSPGTGPFYEQYF. The CDR3, as DNA: TGCGCCAGCAGCCCTGGGACAGGACCATTCTACGAGCAGTACTTC.

The V and J genes are TRBV11-2 and TRBJ2-7; the match to TRBD2 covers 9 bases. The CDR3 has 15 amino acids. The V gene's germline CDR1 is SGHAT and CDR2 FQNNGV. V was clipped by 2 bases and J by 4 bases; unmatched bases: 6. The CDR3 DNA sequence: TGTGCCAGCAGCTTACGGCTAGCGGGGACTTACGAGCAGTACTTC. Its protein is CASSLRLAGTYEQYF. Looking up the rest from reference TRBV11-2 and TRBJ2-7 gives the full variable domain: EAGVAQSPRYKIIEKRQSVAFWCNPISGHATLYWYQQILGQGPKLLIQFQNNGVVDDSQLPKDRFSAERLKGVDSTLKIQPAKLEDSAVYLCASSLRLAGTYEQYFGPGTRLTVT.

The V and J genes are TRBV5-4 and TRBJ1-1, with a possible D match to TRBD1 (6 bases). V lost 4 bases and J lost 0, with 10 bases in between. The germline V gene has CDR1 SGHNT and CDR2 YYREEE (reference sequence). The CDR3 is 14 amino acids. In DNA, the CDR3 is TGTGCCAGCAGCCTGGGGGGCCTGAACACTGAAGCTTTCTTT. Protein product: CASSLGGLNTEAFF. Full variable domain (missing parts from reference TRBV5-4 and TRBJ1-1): ETGVTQSPTHLIKTRGQQVTLRCSSQSGHNTVSWYQQALGQGPQFIFQYYREEENGRGNFPPRFSGLQFPNYSSELNVNALELDDSALYLCASSLGGLNTEAFFGQGTRLTVV.

The genes are TRBV4-3 and TRBJ1-6; no reliable D call. Deletions cut 0 bases from V and 5 bases from J, with 8 bases between. This CDR3 contains 15 residues. Germline V lookup: CDR1 LGHNA, CDR2 YSLEER. The CDR3, as DNA: TGCGCCAGCAGCCAAGATCGGCGGAATAATTCACCCCTCCACTTT. It yields the protein CASSQDRRNNSPLHF.